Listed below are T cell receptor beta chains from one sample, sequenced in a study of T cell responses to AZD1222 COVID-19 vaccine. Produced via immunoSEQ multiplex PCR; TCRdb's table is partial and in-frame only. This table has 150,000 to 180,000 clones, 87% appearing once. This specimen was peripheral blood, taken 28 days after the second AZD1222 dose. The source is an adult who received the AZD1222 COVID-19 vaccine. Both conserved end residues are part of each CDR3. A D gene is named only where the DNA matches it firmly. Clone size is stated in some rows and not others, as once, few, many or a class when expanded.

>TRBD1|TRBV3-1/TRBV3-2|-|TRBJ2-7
CASSQVDRGMSHSYEQYF
TGTGCCAGCAGCCAAGTCGACAGGGGGATGTCACACTCCTACGAGCAGTACTTC
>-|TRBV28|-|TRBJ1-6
CASTFRSYNSPLHF
TGTGCCAGCACCTTCCGCTCCTATAATTCACCCCTCCACTTT
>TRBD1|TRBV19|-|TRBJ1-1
CASRIVLGTGGSEAFF
TGTGCCAGTAGAATTGTCCTAGGGACAGGGGGCTCTGAAGCTTTCTTT
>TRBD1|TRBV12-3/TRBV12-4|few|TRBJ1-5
CATGGGNQPQHF
TGTGCAACAGGGGGCGGCAATCAGCCCCAGCATTTT
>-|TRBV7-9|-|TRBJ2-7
CASSSLGLTYEQYF
TGTGCCAGCAGCTCCTTGGGCCTCACATACGAGCAGTACTTC
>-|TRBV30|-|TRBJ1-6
CAWSEFGGPHSPLHF
TGTGCCTGGAGTGAGTTCGGGGGACCTCACTCACCCCTCCACTTT
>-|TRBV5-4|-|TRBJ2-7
CASSLSGGASTYEQYF
TGTGCCAGCAGCTTATCAGGTGGGGCAAGTACCTACGAGCAGTACTTC
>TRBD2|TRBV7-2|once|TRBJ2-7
CASSLQLGGGAYEQYF
TGTGCCAGCAGCTTACAACTTGGGGGGGGAGCCTACGAGCAGTACTTC
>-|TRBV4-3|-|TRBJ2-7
CASSQGMGAGLTYEQYF
TGCGCCAGCAGCCAAGGGATGGGGGCGGGACTAACCTACGAGCAGTACTTC
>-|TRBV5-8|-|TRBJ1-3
CASSRSWGTGNTIYF
TGTGCCAGCAGCCGGAGCTGGGGGACCGGAAACACCATATATTTT
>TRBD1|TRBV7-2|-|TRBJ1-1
CASSEQGSTEAFF
TGTGCCAGCAGCGAACAGGGGTCCACTGAAGCTTTCTTT
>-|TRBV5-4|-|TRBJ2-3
CASSLSGGTDTQYF
TGTGCCAGCAGCTTGTCGGGAGGCACAGATACGCAGTATTTT
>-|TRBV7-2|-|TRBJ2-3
CASSLAGGLDTQYF
TGTGCCAGCAGCTTAGCGGGGGGCCTCGATACGCAGTATTTT
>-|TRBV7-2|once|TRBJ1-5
CASSLWRGYNQPQHF
TGTGCCAGCAGCTTGTGGCGCGGCTACAATCAGCCCCAGCATTTT
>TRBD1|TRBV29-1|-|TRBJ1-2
CSVYRQGGGYTF
TGCAGCGTTTACCGACAGGGCGGTGGCTACACCTTC
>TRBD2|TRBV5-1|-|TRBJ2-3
CASSFTGTSGNTQYF
TGCGCCAGCAGCTTTACCGGGACTAGCGGTAATACGCAGTATTTT
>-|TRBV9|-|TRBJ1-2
CASSQEGSYGYTF
TGTGCCAGCAGCCAGGAGGGGTCCTATGGCTACACCTTC
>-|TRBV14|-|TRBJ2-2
CASSQRRQDNTGELFF
TGTGCCAGCAGCCAAAGGCGGCAGGACAACACCGGGGAGCTGTTTTTT
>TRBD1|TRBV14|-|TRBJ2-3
CASSRRGQLSTDTQYF
TGTGCCAGCAGCCGCAGGGGACAGTTAAGCACAGATACGCAGTATTTT
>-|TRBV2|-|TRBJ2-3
CASRVGLDTQYF
TGTGCCAGCCGGGTCGGTTTGGATACGCAGTATTTT
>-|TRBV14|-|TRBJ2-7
CASSQRLSSRTRGMGYEQYF
TGTGCCAGCAGCCAAAGACTCTCCTCGAGGACCAGGGGAATGGGCTACGAGCAGTACTTC
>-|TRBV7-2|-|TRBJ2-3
CASRRDSADTQYF
TGTGCCAGCAGGCGGGACTCGGCAGATACGCAGTATTTT
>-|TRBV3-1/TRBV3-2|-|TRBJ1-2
CASSQKNGYTF
TGTGCCAGCAGCCAAAAGAACGGCTACACCTTC
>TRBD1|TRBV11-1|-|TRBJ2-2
CASKGQGVTGELFF
TGTGCCAGCAAGGGACAGGGGGTAACCGGGGAGCTGTTTTTT
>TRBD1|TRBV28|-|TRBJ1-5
CASSWTGLSNQPQHF
TGTGCCAGCAGTTGGACAGGTCTGAGCAATCAGCCCCAGCATTTT
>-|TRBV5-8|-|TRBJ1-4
CASSPQGSDEKLFF
TGTGCCAGCAGCCCCCAGGGATCGGATGAAAAACTGTTTTTT
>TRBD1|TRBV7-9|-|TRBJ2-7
CASSGTAYEQYF
TGTGCCAGCAGCGGGACAGCTTACGAGCAGTACTTC
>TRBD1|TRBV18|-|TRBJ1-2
CASSQGQVQGYTF
TGTGCCAGCTCACAGGGACAGGTGCAGGGCTACACCTTC
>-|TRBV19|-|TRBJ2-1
CASSYRRGIGDEQFF
TGTGCCAGTAGCTATCGCCGCGGGATCGGCGATGAGCAGTTCTTC
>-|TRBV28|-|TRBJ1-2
CASSLKGQGWDYGYTF
TGTGCCAGCAGTTTAAAGGGGCAGGGCTGGGACTATGGCTACACCTTC
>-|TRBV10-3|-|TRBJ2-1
CAISEGGEQFF
TGTGCCATCAGTGAGGGGGGTGAGCAGTTCTTC
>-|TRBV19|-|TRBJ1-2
CASSTSRRDIYTF
TGTGCCAGTAGTACCTCTCGGAGGGACATCTACACCTTC
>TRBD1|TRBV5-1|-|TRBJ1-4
CASSLGDSPNEKLFF
TGCGCCAGCAGCTTGGGGGACAGCCCTAATGAAAAACTGTTTTTT
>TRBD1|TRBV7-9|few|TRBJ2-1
CASSPHRRTGPSYNEQFF
TGTGCCAGCAGCCCACACCGCCGGACAGGGCCTTCCTACAATGAGCAGTTCTTC
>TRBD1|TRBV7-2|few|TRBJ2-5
CASSSDRAGETQYF
TGTGCCAGCAGCTCGGACAGGGCGGGGGAGACCCAGTACTTC
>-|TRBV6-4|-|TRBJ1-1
CASRPSSGPSTEAFF
TGTGCCAGCAGACCTTCGTCGGGCCCCAGCACTGAAGCTTTCTTT
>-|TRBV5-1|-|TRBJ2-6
CASSLQGLRANVLTF
TGCGCCAGCAGCTTGCAGGGTCTCAGGGCCAACGTCCTGACTTTC
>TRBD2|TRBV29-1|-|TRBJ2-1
CSILRTSGYNEQFF
TGCAGTATTCTTCGGACTAGCGGCTACAATGAGCAGTTCTTC
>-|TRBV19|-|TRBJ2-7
CASSVDSFTYEQYF
TGTGCCAGTAGTGTGGACAGCTTTACCTACGAGCAGTACTTC
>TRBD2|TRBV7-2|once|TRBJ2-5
CASSLDPRAGGQETQYF
TGTGCCAGCAGCTTAGATCCCCGGGCGGGAGGACAAGAGACCCAGTACTTC
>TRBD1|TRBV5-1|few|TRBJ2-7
CASSSGQPVYYEQYF
TGCGCCAGCAGCTCGGGACAGCCCGTGTACTACGAGCAGTACTTC
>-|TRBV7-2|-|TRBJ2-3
CASSLDYYTDTQYF
TGTGCCAGCAGCCTTGACTACTACACAGATACGCAGTATTTT
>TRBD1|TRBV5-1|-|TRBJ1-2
CASSLDVGTGQSFYGYTF
TGCGCCAGCAGCTTGGATGTTGGGACGGGACAGAGCTTCTATGGCTACACCTTC
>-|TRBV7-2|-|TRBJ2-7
CASSLKGYEQYF
TGTGCCAGCAGCTTAAAGGGCTACGAGCAGTACTTC
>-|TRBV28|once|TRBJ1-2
CASRGQSWGYTF
TGTGCCAGCCGTGGGCAGTCCTGGGGCTACACCTTC
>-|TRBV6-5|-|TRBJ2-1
CASSPSGLSYNEQFF
TGTGCCAGCAGTCCCTCTGGTCTCTCCTACAATGAGCAGTTCTTC